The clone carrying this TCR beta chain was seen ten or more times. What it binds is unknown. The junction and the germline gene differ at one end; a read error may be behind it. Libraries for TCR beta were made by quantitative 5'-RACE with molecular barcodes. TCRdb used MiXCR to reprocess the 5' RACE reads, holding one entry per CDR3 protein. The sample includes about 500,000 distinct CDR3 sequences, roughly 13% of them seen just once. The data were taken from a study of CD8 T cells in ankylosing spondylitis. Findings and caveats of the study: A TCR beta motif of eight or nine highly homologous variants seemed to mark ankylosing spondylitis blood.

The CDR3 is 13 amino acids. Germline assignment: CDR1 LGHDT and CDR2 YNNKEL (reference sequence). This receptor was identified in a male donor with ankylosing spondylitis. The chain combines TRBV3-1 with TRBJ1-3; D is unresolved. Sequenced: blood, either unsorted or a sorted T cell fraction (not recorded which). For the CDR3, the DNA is TGTGCCAGCAGCCAAGATCGTGGGTCCACTCTGGATTTT. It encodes CASSQDRGSTLDF. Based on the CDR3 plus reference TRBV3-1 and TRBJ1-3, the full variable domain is DTAVSQTPKYLVTQMGNDKSIKCEQNLGHDTMYWYKQDSKKFLKIMFSYNNKELIINETVPNRFSPKSPDKAHLNLHINSLELGDSAVYFCASSQDRGSTLDFGEGSWLTVV.